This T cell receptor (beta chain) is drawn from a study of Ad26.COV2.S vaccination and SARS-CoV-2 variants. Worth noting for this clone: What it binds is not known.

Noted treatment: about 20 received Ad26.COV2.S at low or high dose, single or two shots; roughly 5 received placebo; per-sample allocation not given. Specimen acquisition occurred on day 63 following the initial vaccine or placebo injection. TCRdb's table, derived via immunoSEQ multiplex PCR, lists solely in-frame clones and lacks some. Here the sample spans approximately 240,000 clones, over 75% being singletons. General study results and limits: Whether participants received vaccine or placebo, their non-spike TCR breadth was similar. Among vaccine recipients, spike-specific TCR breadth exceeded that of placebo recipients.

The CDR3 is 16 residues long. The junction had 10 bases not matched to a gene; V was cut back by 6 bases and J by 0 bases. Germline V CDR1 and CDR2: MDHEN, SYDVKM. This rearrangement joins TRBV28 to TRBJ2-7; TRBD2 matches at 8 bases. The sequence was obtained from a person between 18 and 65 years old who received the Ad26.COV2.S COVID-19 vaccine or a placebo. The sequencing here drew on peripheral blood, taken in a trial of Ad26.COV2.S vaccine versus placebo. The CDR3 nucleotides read TGTGCCAGCAGGGAAAGGACTAGCCGAAACTCCTACGAGCAGTACTTC. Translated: CASRERTSRNSYEQYF.